Listed here is a single T cell receptor beta chain. Its antigen is not identified. This record belongs to a study of T cell responses to AZD1222 COVID-19 vaccine. Background on the study: Whether given at about 4 or about 12 weeks, second doses were pooled.

Germline V gene data show CDR1 as SNHLY and CDR2 as FYNNEI. CDR3 length: 14 amino acids. Trimming took 8 bases from V and 2 from J; bases not matched to a gene: 3. Sequencing was performed with immunoSEQ multiplex PCR; in TCRdb, only in-frame clones are kept and a portion is missing. The data contain about 150,000 clones, just over 90% of them seen just once; the ten biggest clones take up about 2.1%. Study conclusions and caveats: Spike-wide vaccine-associated CD4 TCRs dominated at 160-218 and 743-854. White British ancestry dominated among donors, who included more females, and clonal diversity was possibly underestimated.

The TCR comes from an adult in good health. This specimen was peripheral blood, taken on day 0 of AZD1222 vaccination. This chain uses TRBV2 with TRBJ2-2, with TRBD1 identical over 9 bases. The CDR3 is CASRDRENTGELFF. As DNA, the CDR3 is TGTGCCAGCCGGGACAGGGAAAACACCGGGGAGCTGTTTTTT.